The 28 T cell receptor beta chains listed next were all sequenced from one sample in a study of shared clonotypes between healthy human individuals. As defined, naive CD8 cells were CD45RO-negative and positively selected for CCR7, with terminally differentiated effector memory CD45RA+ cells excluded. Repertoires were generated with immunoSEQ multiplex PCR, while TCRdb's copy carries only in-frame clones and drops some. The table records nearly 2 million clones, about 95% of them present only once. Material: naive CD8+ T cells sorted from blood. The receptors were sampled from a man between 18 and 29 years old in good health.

The CDR3 sequence: CASGFGRSGSQETQYF. CDR3 nucleotide sequence: TGTGCTAGTGGTTTCGGGCGAAGCGGGAGCCAAGAGACCCAGTACTTC. J is TRBJ2-5 and V is TRBV12-5; 8 nucleotides agree with TRBD2. The V gene's germline CDR1 is LGHNT and CDR2 FRNRAP. The CDR3 has 16 amino acids. V dropped 3 bases and J dropped 1; count of bases not matched to a gene: 7. The variable domain in full, with the rest retrieved from reference TRBV12-5 and TRBJ2-5, is DARVTQTPRHKVTEMGQEVTMRCQPILGHNTVFWYRQTMMQGLELLAYFRNRAPLDDSGMPKDRFSAEMPDATLATLKIQPSEPRDSAVYFCASGFGRSGSQETQYFGPGTRLLVL.

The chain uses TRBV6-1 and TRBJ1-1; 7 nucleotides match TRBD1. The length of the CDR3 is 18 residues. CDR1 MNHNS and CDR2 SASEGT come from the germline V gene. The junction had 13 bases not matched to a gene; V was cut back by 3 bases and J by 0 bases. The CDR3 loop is CASSDAGDSPIMNTEAFF. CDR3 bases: TGTGCCAGCAGTGATGCAGGGGACAGCCCGATAATGAACACTGAAGCTTTCTTT.

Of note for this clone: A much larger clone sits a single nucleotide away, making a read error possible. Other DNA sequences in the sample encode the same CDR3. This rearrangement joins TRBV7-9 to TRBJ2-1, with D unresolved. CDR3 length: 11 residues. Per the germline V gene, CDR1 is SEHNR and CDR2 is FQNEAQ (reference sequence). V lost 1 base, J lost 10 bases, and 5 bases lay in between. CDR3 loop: CASSLGPEQFF. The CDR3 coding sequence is TGTGCCAGCAGCTTAGGTCCCGAGCAGTTCTTC.

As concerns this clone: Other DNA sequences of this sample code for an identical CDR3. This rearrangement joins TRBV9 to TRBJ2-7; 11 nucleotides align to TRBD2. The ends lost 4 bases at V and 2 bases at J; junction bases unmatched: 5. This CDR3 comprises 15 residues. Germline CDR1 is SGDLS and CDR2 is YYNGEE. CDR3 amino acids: CASSPRLAGTYEQYF. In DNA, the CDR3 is TGTGCCAGCAGCCCTCGACTAGCGGGAACCTACGAGCAGTACTTC.

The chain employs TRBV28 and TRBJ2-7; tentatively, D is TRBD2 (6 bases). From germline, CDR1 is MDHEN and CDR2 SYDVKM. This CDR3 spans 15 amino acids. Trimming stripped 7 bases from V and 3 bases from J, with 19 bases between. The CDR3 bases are TGTGCCAGCACCCTCGGCAGCGGGCTACTCTACGAGCAGTACTTC. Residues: CASTLGSGLLYEQYF.

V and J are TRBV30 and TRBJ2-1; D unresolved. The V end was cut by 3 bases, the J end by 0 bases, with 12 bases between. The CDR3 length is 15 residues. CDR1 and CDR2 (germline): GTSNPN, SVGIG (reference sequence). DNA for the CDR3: TGTGCCTGGAGCTTAGATCGCAGCTCCTACAATGAGCAGTTCTTC. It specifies CAWSLDRSSYNEQFF.

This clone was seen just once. DNA for the CDR3: TGCGCCAGCCGGGATACCTCTACCTTACTCTACGAGCAGTACTTC. Its protein product is CASRDTSTLLYEQYF. V is TRBV10-2 and J is TRBJ2-7; tentative D call: TRBD2 (5 bases). The germline gives CDR1 WSHSY, CDR2 SAAADI. V lost 8 bases to trimming and J lost 3 bases, with 20 bases between them. CDR3 length: 15 amino acids.

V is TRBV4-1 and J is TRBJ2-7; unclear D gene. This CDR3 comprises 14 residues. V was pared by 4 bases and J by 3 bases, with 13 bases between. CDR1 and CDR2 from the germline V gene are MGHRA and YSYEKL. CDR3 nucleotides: TGCGCCAGCAGCCCAATGCCCCAAGGCTACGAGCAGTACTTC. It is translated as CASSPMPQGYEQYF.

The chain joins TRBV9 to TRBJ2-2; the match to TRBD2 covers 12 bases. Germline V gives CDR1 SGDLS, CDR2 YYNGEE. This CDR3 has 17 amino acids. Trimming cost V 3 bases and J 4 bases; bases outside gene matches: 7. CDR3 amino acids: CASSDPSGGASTGELFF. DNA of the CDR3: TGTGCCAGCAGCGATCCTAGCGGGGGGGCCTCCACCGGGGAGCTGTTTTTT.

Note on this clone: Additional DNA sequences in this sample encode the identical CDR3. The CDR3 DNA reads TGTGCCAGTAGCCCGGGACTCTTCTACGAGCAGTACTTC. This encodes CASSPGLFYEQYF. The V and J genes are TRBV19 and TRBJ2-7; D perhaps matches TRBD2 (6 bases). Germline CDR1 reads LNHDA; CDR2 reads SQIVND (reference sequence). The CDR3 runs to 13 residues. V dropped 6 bases and J dropped 3 bases, with 12 bases sitting between them. The variable domain in full, with the rest retrieved from reference TRBV19 and TRBJ2-7, is DGGITQSPKYLFRKEGQNVTLSCEQNLNHDAMYWYRQDPGQGLRLIYYSQIVNDFQKGDIAEGYSVSREKKESFPLTVTSAQKNPTAFYLCASSPGLFYEQYFGPGTRLTVT.

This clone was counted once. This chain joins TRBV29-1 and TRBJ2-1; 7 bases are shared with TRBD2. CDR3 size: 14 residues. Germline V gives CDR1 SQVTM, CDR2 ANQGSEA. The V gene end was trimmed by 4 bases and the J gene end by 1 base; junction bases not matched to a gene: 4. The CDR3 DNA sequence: TGCAGCGTTGTTTGGCGGGGGTCCTACAATGAGCAGTTCTTC. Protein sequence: CSVVWRGSYNEQFF.

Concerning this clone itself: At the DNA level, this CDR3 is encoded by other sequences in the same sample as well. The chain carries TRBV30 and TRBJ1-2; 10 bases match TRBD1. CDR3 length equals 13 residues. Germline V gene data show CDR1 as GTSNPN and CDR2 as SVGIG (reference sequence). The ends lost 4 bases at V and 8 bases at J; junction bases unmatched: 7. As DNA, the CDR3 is TGTGCCTGGAATAGACAGGGGGCGGACGGCTACACCTTC. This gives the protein CAWNRQGADGYTF. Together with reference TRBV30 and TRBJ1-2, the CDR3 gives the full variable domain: SQTIHQWPATLVQPVGSPLSLECTVEGTSNPNLYWYRQAAGRGLQLLFYSVGIGQISSEVPQNLSASRPQDRQFILSSKKLLLSDSGFYLCAWNRQGADGYTFGSGTRLTVV.

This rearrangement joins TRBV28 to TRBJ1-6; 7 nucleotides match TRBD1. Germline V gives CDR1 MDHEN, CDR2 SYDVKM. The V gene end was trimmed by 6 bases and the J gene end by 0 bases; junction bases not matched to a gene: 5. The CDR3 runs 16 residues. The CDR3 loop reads CASRVQGSSYNSPLHF. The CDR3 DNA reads TGTGCCAGCAGAGTACAGGGGAGCTCCTATAATTCACCCCTCCACTTT.

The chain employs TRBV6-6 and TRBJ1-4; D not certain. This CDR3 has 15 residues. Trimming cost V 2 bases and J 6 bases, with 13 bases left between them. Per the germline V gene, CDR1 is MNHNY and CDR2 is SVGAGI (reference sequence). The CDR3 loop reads CASSYLDGSYEKLFF. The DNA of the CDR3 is TGTGCCAGCAGTTACCTGGACGGTAGTTATGAAAAACTGTTTTTT.

DNA for the CDR3: TGCGCCAGCAGCTTGTACCCGGACAGTCAAGAGACCCAGTACTTC. Its translation: CASSLYPDSQETQYF. The rearrangement uses TRBV5-1 and TRBJ2-5; weak D call: TRBD1 (6 bases). The CDR3 loop spans 15 amino acids. Trimming removed 1 base from V and 2 bases from J, with 12 bases in between. Germline assignment: CDR1 SGHRS and CDR2 YFSETQ. The variable domain in full, completed from reference TRBV5-1 and TRBJ2-5, reads KAGVTQTPRYLIKTRGQQVTLSCSPISGHRSVSWYQQTPGQGLQFLFEYFSETQRNKGNFPGRFSGRQFSNSRSEMNVSTLELGDSALYLCASSLYPDSQETQYFGPGTRLLVL.

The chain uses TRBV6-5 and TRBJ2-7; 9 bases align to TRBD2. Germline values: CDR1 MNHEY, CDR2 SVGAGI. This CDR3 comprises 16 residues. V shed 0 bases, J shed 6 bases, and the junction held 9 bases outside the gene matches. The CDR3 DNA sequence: TGTGCCAGCAGTTACTCCGGGCGGGAGGGCCCAGGCGAGCAGTACTTC. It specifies CASSYSGREGPGEQYF.

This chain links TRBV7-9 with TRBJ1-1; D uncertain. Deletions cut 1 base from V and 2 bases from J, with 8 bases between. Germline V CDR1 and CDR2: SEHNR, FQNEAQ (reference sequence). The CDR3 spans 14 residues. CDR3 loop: CASSLVARNTEAFF. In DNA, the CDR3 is TGTGCCAGCAGCTTAGTTGCCAGAAACACTGAAGCTTTCTTT.

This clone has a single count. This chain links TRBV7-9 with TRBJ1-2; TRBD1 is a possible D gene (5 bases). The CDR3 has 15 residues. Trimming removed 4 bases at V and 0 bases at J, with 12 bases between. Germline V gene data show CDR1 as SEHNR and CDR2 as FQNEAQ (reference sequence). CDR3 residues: CASSSRDGANYGYTF. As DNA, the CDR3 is TGTGCCAGCAGCTCCCGGGACGGAGCTAACTATGGCTACACCTTC.

CDR3 sequence reads: CASSYSTGELFF. The DNA of the CDR3 is TGTGCCAGCAGCTACTCAACCGGGGAGCTGTTTTTT. The chain joins TRBV5-4 to TRBJ2-2; D not certain. Trimming cost V 3 bases and J 5 bases, with 5 bases left between them. The germline V gene encodes CDR1 SGHNT and CDR2 YYREEE (reference sequence). The CDR3 has 12 residues. Looking up the rest from reference TRBV5-4 and TRBJ2-2 gives the full variable domain: ETGVTQSPTHLIKTRGQQVTLRCSSQSGHNTVSWYQQALGQGPQFIFQYYREEENGRGNFPPRFSGLQFPNYSSELNVNALELDDSALYLCASSYSTGELFFGEGSRLTVL.

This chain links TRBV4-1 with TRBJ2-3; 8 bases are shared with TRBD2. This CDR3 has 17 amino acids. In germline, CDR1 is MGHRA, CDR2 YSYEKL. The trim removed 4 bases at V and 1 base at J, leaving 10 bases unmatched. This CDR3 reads CASSPTLGLAGTDTQYF. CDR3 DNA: TGCGCCAGCAGCCCAACTCTTGGACTAGCAGGCACAGATACGCAGTATTTT.

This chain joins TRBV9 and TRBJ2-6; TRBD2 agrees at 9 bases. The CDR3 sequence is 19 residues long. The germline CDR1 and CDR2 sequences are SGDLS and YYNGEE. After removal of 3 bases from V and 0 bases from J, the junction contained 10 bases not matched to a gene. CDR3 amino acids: CASSEAAAGGSSGANVLTF. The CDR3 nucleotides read TGTGCCAGCAGCGAGGCCGCAGCGGGGGGTAGCTCTGGGGCCAACGTCCTGACTTTC.

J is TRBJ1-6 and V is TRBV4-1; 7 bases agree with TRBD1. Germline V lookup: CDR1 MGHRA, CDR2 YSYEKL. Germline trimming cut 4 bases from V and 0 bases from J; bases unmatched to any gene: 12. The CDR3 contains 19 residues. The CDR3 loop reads CASSLVPGTESSYNSPLHF. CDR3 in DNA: TGCGCCAGCAGCCTAGTCCCCGGGACAGAAAGCTCCTATAATTCACCCCTCCACTTT.

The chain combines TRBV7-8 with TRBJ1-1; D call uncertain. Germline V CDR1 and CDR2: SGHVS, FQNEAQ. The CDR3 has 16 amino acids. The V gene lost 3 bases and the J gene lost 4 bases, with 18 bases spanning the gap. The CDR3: CASSFVEGIEGTEAFF. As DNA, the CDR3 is TGTGCCAGCAGCTTCGTAGAGGGCATCGAGGGCACTGAAGCTTTCTTT.

In DNA form, the CDR3 reads TGTGCCAGCAGCGACAGGGGCTACGAGCAGTACTTC. It specifies CASSDRGYEQYF. The chain joins TRBV4-2 to TRBJ2-7; 8 bases are shared with TRBD1. The CDR3 is made up of 12 amino acids. V shed 5 bases and J 3 bases; nucleotides not matched to a gene: 0. The germline CDR1 and CDR2 sequences are LGHNA and YNFKEQ.

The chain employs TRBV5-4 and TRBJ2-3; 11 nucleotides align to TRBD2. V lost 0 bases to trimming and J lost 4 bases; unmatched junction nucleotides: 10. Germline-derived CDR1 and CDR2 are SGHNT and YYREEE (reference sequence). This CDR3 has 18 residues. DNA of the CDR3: TGTGCCAGCAGCTTGGAACCACTAGCGGGAGTTTCCCCAGATACGCAGTATTTT. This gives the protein CASSLEPLAGVSPDTQYF.

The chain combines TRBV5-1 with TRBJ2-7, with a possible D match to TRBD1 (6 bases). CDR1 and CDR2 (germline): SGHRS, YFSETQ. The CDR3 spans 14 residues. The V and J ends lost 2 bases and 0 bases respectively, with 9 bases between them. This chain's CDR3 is CASSFGDNSYEQYF. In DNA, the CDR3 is TGCGCCAGCAGCTTTGGGGACAACTCCTACGAGCAGTACTTC.

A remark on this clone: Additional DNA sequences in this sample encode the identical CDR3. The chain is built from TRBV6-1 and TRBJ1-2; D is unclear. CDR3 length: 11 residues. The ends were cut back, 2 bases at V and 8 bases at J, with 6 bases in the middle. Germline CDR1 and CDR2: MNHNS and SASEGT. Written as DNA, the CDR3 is TGTGCCAGCAGTGAACTGGGCGGCTACACCTTC. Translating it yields CASSELGGYTF.

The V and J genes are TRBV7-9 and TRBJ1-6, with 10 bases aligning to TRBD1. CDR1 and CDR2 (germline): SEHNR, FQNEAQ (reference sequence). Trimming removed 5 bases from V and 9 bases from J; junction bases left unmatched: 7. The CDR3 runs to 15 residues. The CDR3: CASSTWTGGLSPLHF. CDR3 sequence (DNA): TGTGCCAGCAGCACCTGGACAGGGGGACTTTCACCCCTCCACTTT.